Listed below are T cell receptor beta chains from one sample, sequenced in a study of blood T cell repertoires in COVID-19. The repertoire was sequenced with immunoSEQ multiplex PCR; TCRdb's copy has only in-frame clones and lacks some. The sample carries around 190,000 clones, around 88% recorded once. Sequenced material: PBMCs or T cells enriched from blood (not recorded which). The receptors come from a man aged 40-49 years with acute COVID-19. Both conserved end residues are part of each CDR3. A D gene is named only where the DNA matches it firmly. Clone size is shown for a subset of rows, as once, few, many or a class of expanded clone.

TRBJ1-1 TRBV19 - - TGTGCCAGTAGTGACGGAGGAGGGGTTACAGCTTTCTTT CASSDGGGVTAFF
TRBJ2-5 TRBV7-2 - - TGTGCCAGCAGCTTAGGGGCAGTCACTAGGTCCCAGTACTTC CASSLGAVTRSQYF
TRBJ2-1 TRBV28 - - TGTGCCAGCAGTCCCCCAACTAACGAGCAGTTCTTC CASSPPTNEQFF
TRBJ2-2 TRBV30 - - TGTGCCTGGAAAAGAGGGAATCTGAACACCGGGGAGCTGTTTTTT CAWKRGNLNTGELFF
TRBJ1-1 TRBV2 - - TGTGCCAGCAGTTCGGAACAGGGCACTGAAGCTTTCTTT CASSSEQGTEAFF
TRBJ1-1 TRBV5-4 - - TGTGCCAGCAGCGACACCCCGAACACTGAAGCTTTCTTT CASSDTPNTEAFF
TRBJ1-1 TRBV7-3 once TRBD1 TGTGCCAGCAGCAGAGACAGGGTCGCTGAAGCTTTCTTT CASSRDRVAEAFF
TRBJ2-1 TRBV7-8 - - TGTGCCAGCAGCTTAGGACAAGCCAATGAGCAGTTCTTC CASSLGQANEQFF
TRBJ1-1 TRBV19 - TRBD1 TGTGCCAGTAGTCCTCAGACAGGGCGGGGCACTGAAGCTTTCTTT CASSPQTGRGTEAFF
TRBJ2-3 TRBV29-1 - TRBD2 TGCAGCGTTGGGGGCGGACTAGCGGGCCTGGTCAATACGCAGTATTTT CSVGGGLAGLVNTQYF
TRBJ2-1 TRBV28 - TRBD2 TGTGCCAGCAGTTTAGGAGGAACTAGCGGGAAAAGGGCCCTGTTCTTC CASSLGGTSGKRALFF
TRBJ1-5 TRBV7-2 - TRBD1 TGTGCCAGCAGCTTAGCCCGGACAGGGGAATGGGAGCCCCAGCATTTT CASSLARTGEWEPQHF
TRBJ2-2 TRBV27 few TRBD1 TGTGCCAGCAGTTCCAGGGGGCGGGTGAACACCGGGGAGCTGTTTTTT CASSSRGRVNTGELFF
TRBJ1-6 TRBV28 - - TGTGCCAGCAGGGCCCAAGGAGGTTCACCCCTCCACTTT CASRAQGGSPLHF
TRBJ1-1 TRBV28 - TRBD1 TGTGCCAGCACGGAAAGGACAGGGGTCACTGAAGCTTTCTTT CASTERTGVTEAFF
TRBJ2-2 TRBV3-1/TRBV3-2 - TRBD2 TGTGCCAGCAGCCAACAAGCGCGGGAGTGTCACGGGGAGCTGTTTTTT CASSQQARECHGELFF
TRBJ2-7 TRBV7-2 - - TGTGCCAGCAGCTCCCAAGGATGGGGAGCCTACGAGCAGTACTTC CASSSQGWGAYEQYF